This T cell receptor (beta chain) appears in the sequencing data of a study of blood T cell repertoires in COVID-19. Across the study: Acute and convalescent COVID-19 samples came from the United States, Italy and Spain. T cells, B-cell-depleted T cells, or PBMCs supplied cDNA or gDNA.

Per the original data handling: Amplified reference gene primers provided the basis for estimating nucleated cell counts. The method was immunoSEQ multiplex PCR; TCRdb's version includes in-frame clones alone and lacks a portion of them. Clonal size and the V and J genes are those of that table, whereas D and trimming came from the DNA. This sample has some 270,000 clones; 70% to 90% occur once, and the top ten carry about 10%. Germline CDR1 SGHTA, CDR2 FQGNSA. Trimming at V came to 4 bases and at J to 8 bases, leaving 12 bases not matched to a gene. The CDR3 is 17 residues long. This sequence joins TRBV7-2 and TRBJ2-1; 12 bases match TRBD1. This sequence was found in a woman in her 70s with acute or convalescent COVID-19. Sequenced input: peripheral blood. The CDR3 is CASSSGTGGWRQDEQFF. DNA of the CDR3: TGTGCCAGCAGCTCCGGGACAGGGGGCTGGCGGCAGGATGAGCAGTTCTTC.